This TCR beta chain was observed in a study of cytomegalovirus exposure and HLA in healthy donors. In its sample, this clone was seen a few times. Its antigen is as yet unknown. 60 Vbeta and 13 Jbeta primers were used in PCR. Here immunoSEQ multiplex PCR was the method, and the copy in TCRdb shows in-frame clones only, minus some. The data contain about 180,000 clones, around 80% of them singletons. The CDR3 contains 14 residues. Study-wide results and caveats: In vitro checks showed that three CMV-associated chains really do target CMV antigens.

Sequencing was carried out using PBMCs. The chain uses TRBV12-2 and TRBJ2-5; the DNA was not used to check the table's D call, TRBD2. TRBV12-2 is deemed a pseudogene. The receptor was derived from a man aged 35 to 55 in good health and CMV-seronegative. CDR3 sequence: CASRLNRDEETQYF. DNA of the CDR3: TGTGCAAGTCGCTTGAACCGGGATGAAGAGACCCAGTACTTC.